The 6 T cell receptor beta chains presented below share a single source sample, sequenced in a study of T-cell reconstitution after alpha-beta-depleted transplantation in children. Using unique molecular identifiers, the investigators prepared the TCRbeta library. In TCRdb, the PCR reads were re-called with MiXCR into one record per CDR3 protein. This sample has around 440,000 distinct CDR3 sequences, with 15% to 20% found just once. The sequencing here drew on PBMCs, mostly from graft donor cells, taken 360 days after TCRalphabeta/CD19-depleted stem cell transplant. The origin of the receptors is a boy in the first two years of life who had a stem cell transplant for Wiskott-Aldrich syndrome, so the T cells may come from the graft donor.

The chain employs TRBV7-9 and TRBJ2-5; no reliable D call. V dropped 3 bases and J dropped 4 bases, with 18 bases sitting between them. The CDR3 has 16 residues. The V gene's germline CDR1 is SEHNR and CDR2 FQNEAQ (reference sequence). In DNA, the CDR3 is TGTGCCAGCAGCTTCCTGTACCCCCCCGTTGGAGAGACCCAGTACTTC. As protein: CASSFLYPPVGETQYF.

This clonotype was recorded a few times. The chain couples TRBV15 to TRBJ2-5; D is undetermined. V lost 5 bases and J lost 5, with 9 bases in between. This CDR3 comprises 12 residues. The V gene's germline CDR1 is LNHNV and CDR2 YYDKDF (reference sequence). The CDR3 coding sequence is TGTGCCACCAGCGTCGGCCCCGAGACCCAGTACTTC. It encodes CATSVGPETQYF.

V gene TRBV10-3 combines with J gene TRBJ1-4; 7 bases align to TRBD1. The trim removed 5 bases at V and 3 bases at J, leaving 3 bases unmatched. The length of the CDR3 is 14 residues. Germline CDR1 and CDR2: ENHRY and SYGVKD. CDR3 in amino acids: CAISRGTANEKLFF. The CDR3, as DNA: TGTGCCATCAGTCGCGGGACAGCTAATGAAAAACTGTTTTTT.

The V and J genes are TRBV6-1 and TRBJ2-5; D is perhaps TRBD2 (6 bases). The CDR3 loop spans 14 amino acids. The V gene lost 2 bases and the J gene lost 3 bases, with 10 bases spanning the gap. Looked up from germline, CDR1 is MNHNS and CDR2 is SASEGT. The CDR3, as DNA: TGTGCCAGCAGTGAAAGGAGGGCCAAAGAGACCCAGTACTTC. This translates into CASSERRAKETQYF.

The chain links TRBV28 to TRBJ2-2, with 11 nucleotides matching TRBD1. This CDR3 region has 16 residues. Germline V gene data show CDR1 as MDHEN and CDR2 as SYDVKM. V lost 6 bases to trimming and J lost 0 bases; unmatched junction nucleotides: 3. The CDR3 DNA reads as TGTGCCAGCAGGAGGACAGGGGGCGCGAACACCGGGGAGCTGTTTTTT. It encodes CASRRTGGANTGELFF. Full variable domain (outside the CDR3, taken from reference TRBV28 and TRBJ2-2): DVKVTQSSRYLVKRTGEKVFLECVQDMDHENMFWYRQDPGLGLRLIYFSYDVKMKEKGDIPEGYSVSREKKERFSLILESASTNQTSMYLCASRRTGGANTGELFFGEGSRLTVL.

This clonotype has just a few counts. The CDR3 region is CATSRDYLNLGATYGYTF. Written as DNA, the CDR3 is TGTGCCACCAGCAGAGATTATCTCAACCTTGGGGCCACTTATGGCTACACCTTC. V usage is TRBV15 and J usage is TRBJ1-2, with D tentatively TRBD1 (5 bases). Trimming shortened V by 0 bases and J by 5 bases, and 22 bases separated the two germline ends. This CDR3 has 18 residues. Germline V gene sequence: CDR1 LNHNV, CDR2 YYDKDF (reference sequence).